The 10 T cell receptor beta chains below come from one sample, sequenced in a study of T cell clonotyping in hematopoietic cell transplantation. The time point here: recipient sample about 28 days before transplant, after cytoreduction. TCRdb's copy holds only in-frame clones and misses some; the assay was immunoSEQ multiplex PCR. Here the sample spans about 18,000 clones, about 83% being singletons. Material: peripheral blood mononuclear cells, obtained before stem cell transplant. These receptors were collected from a man in his forties or fifties with acute myeloid leukemia. Some clones in this sample may be carry-over from other donors' samples.

The genes are TRBV5-6 and TRBJ1-2; D is undetermined. Germline V CDR1 and CDR2: SGHDT, YYEEEE. CDR3 length equals 17 residues. V was pared by 10 bases and J by 6 bases, with 31 bases between. The CDR3 here is CAAPCTRREKVGHGYTF. The DNA of the CDR3 is TGTGCCGCCCCTTGTACGAGGAGGGAGAAGGTAGGCCATGGCTACACCTTC. Full variable domain (outside the CDR3, taken from reference TRBV5-6 and TRBJ1-2): DAGVTQSPTHLIKTRGQQVTLRCSPKSGHDTVSWYQQALGQGPQFIFQYYEEEERQRGNFPDRFSGHQFPNYSSELNVNALLLGDSALYLCAAPCTRREKVGHGYTFGSGTRLTVV.

The rearrangement links TRBV30 to TRBJ1-5; unclear D gene. CDR1 is GTSNPN and CDR2 is SVGIG in the germline V gene (reference sequence). The V end lost 3 bases, the J end lost 3 bases, and 15 bases lay between the germline ends. The CDR3 is 15 amino acids. CDR3 sequence (DNA): TGTGCCTGGAGCTCCCCGGGGTTAAACAATCAGCCCCAGCATTTT. This sequence encodes CAWSSPGLNNQPQHF.

V is TRBV10-1 and J is TRBJ1-2; D unclear. The CDR3 is made up of 13 amino acids. From germline, CDR1 is WNHNN and CDR2 SYGVQD (reference sequence). V shed 4 bases and J shed 3 bases, with 9 bases lying between them. Here the CDR3 reads CASSAQVDYGYTF. CDR3 coding DNA: TGCGCCAGCAGTGCTCAGGTTGACTATGGCTACACCTTC.

The chain links TRBV5-6 to TRBJ2-1; D gene uncertain. The germline V gene has CDR1 SGHDT and CDR2 YYEEEE. Between the trimmed V and J ends, which lost 2 bases and 5 bases, there was a span of 11 bases. The length of the CDR3 is 14 residues. The CDR3 nucleotides read TGTGCCAGCAGCTTCTCTCCGAGTCACAATGAGCAGTTCTTC. Its translation is CASSFSPSHNEQFF.

This clone has more than one count but fewer than ten. The chain joins TRBV7-9 to TRBJ2-5; TRBD1 is a possible D gene (6 bases). Trimming left V 0 bases short and J 5 bases short, with 16 bases between. From germline, CDR1 is SEHNR and CDR2 FQNEAQ (reference sequence). The CDR3 is 16 residues long. CDR3 bases: TGTGCCAGCAGCTTAGCCACAGGGCTGTCGTGGGAGACCCAGTACTTC. Translation: CASSLATGLSWETQYF. Full variable domain (outside the CDR3, taken from reference TRBV7-9 and TRBJ2-5): DTGVSQNPRHKITKRGQNVTFRCDPISEHNRLYWYRQTLGQGPEFLTYFQNEAQLEKSRLLSDRFSAERPKGSFSTLEIQRTEQGDSAMYLCASSLATGLSWETQYFGPGTRLLVL.

The V gene is TRBV2, the J gene TRBJ1-1, with no clear D. The germline CDR1 and CDR2 sequences are SNHLY and FYNNEI. The V gene lost 1 base and the J gene lost 6 bases, with 15 bases spanning the gap. There are 15 residues in the CDR3. The DNA of the CDR3 is TGTGCCAGCAGTGAAGGTGTCACGGGCCGAGCTGAAGCTTTCTTT. This encodes CASSEGVTGRAEAFF.

The chain carries TRBV20-1 and TRBJ1-5; D is unclear. The CDR3 has 10 residues. Trimming shortened V by 6 bases and J by 6 bases, and 6 bases separated the two germline ends. The germline gives CDR1 DFQATT, CDR2 SNEGSKA (reference sequence). This CDR3 reads CSAGSQPQHF. The DNA for the CDR3 is TGCAGTGCGGGGAGTCAGCCCCAGCATTTT.

With respect to this clone: One end of the junction varies from germline; a read error may be responsible. The rearrangement links TRBV7-2 to TRBJ2-3, with 9 nucleotides matching TRBD1. Looked up from germline, CDR1 is SGHTA and CDR2 is FQGNSA. The CDR3 length is 13 residues. The CDR3, as DNA: TGTGCCAGCAGCTTATTCGGTACAGGGGGCACCCATTTT. It translates to CASSLFGTGGTHF.

DNA for the CDR3: TGTGCCATCAGTGGGGACTCCTTGGGTGAGCAGTTCTTC. Translation: CAISGDSLGEQFF. V usage is TRBV10-3 and J usage is TRBJ2-1; TRBD2 is a possible D gene (6 bases). The CDR3 length is 13 residues. Germline CDR1 is ENHRY and CDR2 is SYGVKD. Trimming took 4 bases from V and 9 from J, leaving 13 bases between them.

The rearrangement joins TRBV4-3 to TRBJ1-3; D perhaps matches TRBD1 (5 bases). The CDR3 covers 15 residues. Germline V gene data show CDR1 as LGHNA and CDR2 as YSLEER. Deletions cut 3 bases from V and 2 bases from J, with 11 bases between. The CDR3 here is CASSQGGRTGNTIYF. The CDR3 nucleotides read TGCGCCAGCAGCCAGGGGGGTCGGACTGGAAACACCATATATTTT.